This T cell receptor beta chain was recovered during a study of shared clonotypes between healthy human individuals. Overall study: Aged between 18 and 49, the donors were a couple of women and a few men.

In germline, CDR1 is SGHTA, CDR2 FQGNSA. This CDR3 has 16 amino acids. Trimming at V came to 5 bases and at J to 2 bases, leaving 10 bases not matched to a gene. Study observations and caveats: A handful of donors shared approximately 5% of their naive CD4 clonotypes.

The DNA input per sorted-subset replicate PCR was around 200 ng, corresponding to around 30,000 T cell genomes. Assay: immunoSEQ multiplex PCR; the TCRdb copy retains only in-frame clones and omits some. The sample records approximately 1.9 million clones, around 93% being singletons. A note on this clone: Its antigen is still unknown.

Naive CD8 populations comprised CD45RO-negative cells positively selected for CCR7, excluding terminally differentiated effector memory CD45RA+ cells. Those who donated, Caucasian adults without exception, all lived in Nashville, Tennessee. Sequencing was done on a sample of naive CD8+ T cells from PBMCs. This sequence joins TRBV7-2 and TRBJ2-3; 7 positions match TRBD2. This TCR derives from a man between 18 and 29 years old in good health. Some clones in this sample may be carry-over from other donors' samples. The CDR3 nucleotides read TGTGCCAGCAGCCCCCCCCCTAGCGGTTACACAGATACGCAGTATTTT. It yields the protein CASSPPPSGYTDTQYF.